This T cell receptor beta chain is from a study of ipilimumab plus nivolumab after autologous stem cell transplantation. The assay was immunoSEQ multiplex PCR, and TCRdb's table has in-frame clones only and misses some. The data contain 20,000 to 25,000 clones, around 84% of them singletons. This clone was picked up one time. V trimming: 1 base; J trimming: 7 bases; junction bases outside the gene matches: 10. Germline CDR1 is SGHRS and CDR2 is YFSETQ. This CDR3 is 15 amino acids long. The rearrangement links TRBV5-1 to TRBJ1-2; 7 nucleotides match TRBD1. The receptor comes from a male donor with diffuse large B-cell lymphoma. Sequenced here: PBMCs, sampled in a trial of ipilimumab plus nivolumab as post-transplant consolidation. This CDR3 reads CASSLLGQEIGGYTF. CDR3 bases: TGCGCCAGCAGCTTGCTCGGACAGGAAATAGGTGGCTACACCTTC.